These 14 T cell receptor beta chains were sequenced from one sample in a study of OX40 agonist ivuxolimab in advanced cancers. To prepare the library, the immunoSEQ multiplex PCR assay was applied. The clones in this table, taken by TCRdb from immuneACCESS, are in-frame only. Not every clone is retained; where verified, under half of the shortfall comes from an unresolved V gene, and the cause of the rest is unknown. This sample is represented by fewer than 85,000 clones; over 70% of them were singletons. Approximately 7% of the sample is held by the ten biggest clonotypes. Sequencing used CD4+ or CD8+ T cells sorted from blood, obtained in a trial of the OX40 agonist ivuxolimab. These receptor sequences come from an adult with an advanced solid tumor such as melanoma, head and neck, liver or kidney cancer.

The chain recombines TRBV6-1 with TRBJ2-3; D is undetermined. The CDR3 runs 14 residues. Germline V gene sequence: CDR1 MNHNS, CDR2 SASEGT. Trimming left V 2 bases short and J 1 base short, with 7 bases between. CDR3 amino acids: CASSEPGRTDTQYF. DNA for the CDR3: TGTGCCAGCAGTGAACCAGGTCGCACAGATACGCAGTATTTT.

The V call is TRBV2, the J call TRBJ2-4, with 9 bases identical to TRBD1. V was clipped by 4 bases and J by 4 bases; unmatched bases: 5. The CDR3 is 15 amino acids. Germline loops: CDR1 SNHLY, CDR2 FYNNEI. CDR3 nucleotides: TGTGCCAGCAGTGGGGACAGGGTCGTTAAAAACATTCAGTACTTC. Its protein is CASSGDRVVKNIQYF.

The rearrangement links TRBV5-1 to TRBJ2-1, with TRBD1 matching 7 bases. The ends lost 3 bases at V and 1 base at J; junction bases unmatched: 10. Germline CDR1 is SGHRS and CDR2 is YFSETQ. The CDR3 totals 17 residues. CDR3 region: CASSSTYRGKSYNEQFF. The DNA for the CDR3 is TGCGCCAGCAGCTCGACTTACAGGGGAAAATCCTACAATGAGCAGTTCTTC. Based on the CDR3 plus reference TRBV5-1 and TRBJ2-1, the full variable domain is KAGVTQTPRYLIKTRGQQVTLSCSPISGHRSVSWYQQTPGQGLQFLFEYFSETQRNKGNFPGRFSGRQFSNSRSEMNVSTLELGDSALYLCASSSTYRGKSYNEQFFGPGTRLTVL.

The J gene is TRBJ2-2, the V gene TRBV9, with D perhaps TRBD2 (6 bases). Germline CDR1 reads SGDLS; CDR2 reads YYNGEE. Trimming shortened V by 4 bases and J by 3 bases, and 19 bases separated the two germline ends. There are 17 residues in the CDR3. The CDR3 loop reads CASSPRPSRGYTGELFF. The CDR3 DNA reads TGTGCCAGCAGCCCCCGTCCCTCGCGGGGATACACCGGGGAGCTGTTTTTT.

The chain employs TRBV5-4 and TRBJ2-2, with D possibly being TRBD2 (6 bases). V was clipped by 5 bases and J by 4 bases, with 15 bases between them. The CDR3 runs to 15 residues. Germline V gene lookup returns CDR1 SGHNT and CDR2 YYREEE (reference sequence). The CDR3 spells CASREGGTTTGELFF. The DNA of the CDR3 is TGTGCCAGCAGAGAGGGCGGGACGACCACCGGGGAGCTGTTTTTT.

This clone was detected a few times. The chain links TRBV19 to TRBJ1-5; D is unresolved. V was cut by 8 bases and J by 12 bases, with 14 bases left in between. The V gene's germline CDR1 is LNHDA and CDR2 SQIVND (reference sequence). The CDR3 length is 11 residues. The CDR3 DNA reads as TGTGCCAGTCGCGTTAATGCGGTCCAGCATTTT. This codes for CASRVNAVQHF.

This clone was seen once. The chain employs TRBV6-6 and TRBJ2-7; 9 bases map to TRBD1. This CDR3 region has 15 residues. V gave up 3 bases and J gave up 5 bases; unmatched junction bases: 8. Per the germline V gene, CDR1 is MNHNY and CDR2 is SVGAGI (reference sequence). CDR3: CASSYLLGQGNEQYF. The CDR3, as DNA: TGTGCCAGCAGTTATCTCCTCGGACAGGGGAACGAGCAGTACTTC.

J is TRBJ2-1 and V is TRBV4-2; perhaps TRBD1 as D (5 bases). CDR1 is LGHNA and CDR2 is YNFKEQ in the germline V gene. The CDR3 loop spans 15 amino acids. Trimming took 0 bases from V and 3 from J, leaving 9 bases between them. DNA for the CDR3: TGTGCCAGCAGCCAAGACGACAGATTCTACAATGAGCAGTTCTTC. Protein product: CASSQDDRFYNEQFF.

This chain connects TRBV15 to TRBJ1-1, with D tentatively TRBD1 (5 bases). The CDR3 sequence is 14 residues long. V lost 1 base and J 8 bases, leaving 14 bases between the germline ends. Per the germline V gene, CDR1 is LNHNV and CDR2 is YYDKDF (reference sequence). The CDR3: CATSRGGPAGEAFF. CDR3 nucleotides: TGTGCCACCAGCAGAGGGGGCCCGGCAGGGGAAGCTTTCTTT.

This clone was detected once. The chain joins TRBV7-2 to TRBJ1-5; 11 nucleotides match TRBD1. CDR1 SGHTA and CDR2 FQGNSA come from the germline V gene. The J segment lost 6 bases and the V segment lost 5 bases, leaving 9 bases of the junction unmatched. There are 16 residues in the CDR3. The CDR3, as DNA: TGTGCCAGCAGCCTCTTTGGGACAGGGGGAGGTCAGCCCCAGCATTTT. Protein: CASSLFGTGGGQPQHF.

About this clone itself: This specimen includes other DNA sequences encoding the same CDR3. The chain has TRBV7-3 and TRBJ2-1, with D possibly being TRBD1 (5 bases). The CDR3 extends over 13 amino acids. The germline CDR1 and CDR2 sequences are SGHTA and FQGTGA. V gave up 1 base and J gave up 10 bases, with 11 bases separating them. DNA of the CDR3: TGTGCCAGCAGCTTAATGGGCCAGGGAGAGCAGTTCTTC. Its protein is CASSLMGQGEQFF.

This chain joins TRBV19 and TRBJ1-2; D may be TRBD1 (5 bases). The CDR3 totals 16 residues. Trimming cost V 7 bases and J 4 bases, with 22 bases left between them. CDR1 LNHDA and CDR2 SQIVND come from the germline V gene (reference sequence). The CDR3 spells CASNTPRDGAGYGYTF. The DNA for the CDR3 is TGTGCCAGTAACACCCCGCGGGACGGGGCGGGCTATGGCTACACCTTC.

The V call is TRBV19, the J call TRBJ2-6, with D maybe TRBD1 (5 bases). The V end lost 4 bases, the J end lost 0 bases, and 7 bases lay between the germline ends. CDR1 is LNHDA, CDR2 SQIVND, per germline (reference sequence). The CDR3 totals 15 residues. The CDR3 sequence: CASSRQSSGANVLTF. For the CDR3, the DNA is TGTGCCAGTAGTAGACAGAGCTCTGGGGCCAACGTCCTGACTTTC.

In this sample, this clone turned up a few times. The CDR3 DNA reads TGTGCCAGCAGCTCCTACAGGGGAAGGAATGAAAAACTGTTTTTT. It codes for CASSSYRGRNEKLFF. J is TRBJ1-4 and V is TRBV11-2, with TRBD1 identical over 7 bases. The V segment lost 4 bases and the J segment 5 bases; nucleotides outside the gene matches: 7. Germline loops: CDR1 SGHAT, CDR2 FQNNGV. CDR3 length equals 15 residues.